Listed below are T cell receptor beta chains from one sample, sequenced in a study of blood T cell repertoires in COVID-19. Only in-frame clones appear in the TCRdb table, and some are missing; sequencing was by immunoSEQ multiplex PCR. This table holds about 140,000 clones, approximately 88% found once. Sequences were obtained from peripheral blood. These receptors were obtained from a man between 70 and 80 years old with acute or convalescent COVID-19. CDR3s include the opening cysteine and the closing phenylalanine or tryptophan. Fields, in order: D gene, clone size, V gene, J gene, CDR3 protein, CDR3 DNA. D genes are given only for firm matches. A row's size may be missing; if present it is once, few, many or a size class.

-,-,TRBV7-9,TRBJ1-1,CASSLTGTEAFF,TGTGCCAGCAGCTTAACGGGGACTGAAGCTTTCTTT
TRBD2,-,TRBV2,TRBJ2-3,CASSDSASGTSDTQYF,TGTGCCAGCAGTGATTCGGCTAGCGGGACTTCAGATACGCAGTATTTT
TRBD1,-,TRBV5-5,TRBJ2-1,CASRLAPYRTGGNEQFF,TGTGCCAGCAGACTGGCCCCGTACAGGACAGGGGGCAATGAGCAGTTCTTC
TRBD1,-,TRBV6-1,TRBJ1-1,CASRTGRLSEAFF,TGTGCCAGCCGGACAGGGCGCTTGTCTGAAGCTTTCTTT
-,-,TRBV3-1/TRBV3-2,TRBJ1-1,CASSQGGLGFEAFF,TGTGCCAGCAGCCAAGGCGGATTGGGTTTTGAAGCTTTCTTT
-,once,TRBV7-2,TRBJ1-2,CASSLEVQAHYGYTF,TGTGCCAGCAGCTTAGAAGTACAGGCCCACTATGGCTACACCTTC
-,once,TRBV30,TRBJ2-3,CAWSVRGTDTQYF,TGTGCCTGGAGTGTACGGGGCACAGATACGCAGTATTTT
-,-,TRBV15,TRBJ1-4,CAVRTGNEKLFF,TGTGCCGTCCGAACGGGGAATGAAAAACTGTTTTTT
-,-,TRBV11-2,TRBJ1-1,CASSSGGTEAFF,TGTGCCAGCAGCTCCGGGGGCACTGAAGCTTTCTTT
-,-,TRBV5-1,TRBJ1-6,CASSFQGGKSPLHF,TGCGCCAGCAGCTTCCAGGGTGGGAAGTCACCCCTCCACTTT
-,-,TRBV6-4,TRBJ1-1,CASRFGEGAEAFF,TGTGCCAGCAGGTTTGGGGAGGGAGCTGAAGCTTTCTTT
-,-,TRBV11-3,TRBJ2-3,CASSPSGSNTDTQYF,TGTGCCAGCAGCCCATCGGGATCCAACACAGATACGCAGTATTTT
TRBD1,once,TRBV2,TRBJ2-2,CASIFDRGLAGELFF,TGTGCCAGCATTTTCGACAGGGGGCTAGCCGGGGAGCTGTTTTTT
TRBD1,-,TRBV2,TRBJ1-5,CASSEPGTANQPQHF,TGTGCCAGCAGTGAACCCGGGACAGCTAATCAGCCCCAGCATTTT
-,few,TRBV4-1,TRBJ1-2,CASSRTGQINYGYTF,TGCGCCAGCAGCCGAACTGGACAGATAAACTATGGCTACACCTTC
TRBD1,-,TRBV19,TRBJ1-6,CASRPADRAGNSPLHF,TGTGCCAGTAGACCCGCGGACAGGGCTGGCAATTCACCCCTCCACTTT
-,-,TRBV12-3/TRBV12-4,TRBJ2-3,CASSLYTDTQYF,TGTGCCAGCAGTTTATACACAGATACGCAGTATTTT
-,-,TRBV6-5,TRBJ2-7,CASSYSASRAYEQYF,TGTGCCAGCAGTTACTCTGCTAGCCGCGCCTACGAGCAGTACTTC
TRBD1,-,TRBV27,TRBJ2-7,CASSYSPGQGGPYEQYF,TGTGCCAGCAGTTACTCTCCGGGACAGGGGGGGCCCTACGAGCAGTACTTC
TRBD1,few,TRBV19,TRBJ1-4,CASNPGQGGEKLFF,TGTGCCAGTAACCCGGGACAGGGGGGCGAAAAACTGTTTTTT
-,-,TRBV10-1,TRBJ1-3,CASSDSGSGASGDTIYF,TGCGCCAGCAGTGATTCGGGATCGGGTGCCTCGGGGGACACCATATATTTT
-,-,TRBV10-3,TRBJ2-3,CAISDPLGGYADTQYF,TGTGCCATCAGTGACCCCCTTGGGGGGTATGCCGATACGCAGTATTTT
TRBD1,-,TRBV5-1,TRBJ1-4,CASSSAGTGQEKLFF,TGCGCCAGCAGCTCGGCCGGGACAGGGCAAGAAAAACTGTTTTTT
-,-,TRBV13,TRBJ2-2,CASSEDRSTGELFF,TGTGCCAGCAGCGAAGACAGGTCCACCGGGGAGCTGTTTTTT
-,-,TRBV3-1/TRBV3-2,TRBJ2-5,CASSQERRFETQYF,TGTGCCAGCAGCCAAGAGCGGCGCTTCGAGACCCAGTACTTC
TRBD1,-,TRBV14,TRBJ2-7,CASRPGTGGYEQYF,TGTGCCAGCAGGCCCGGGACAGGGGGCTACGAGCAGTACTTC
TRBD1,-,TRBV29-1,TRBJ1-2,CSVSGQGMGTF,TGCAGCGTTTCAGGACAGGGGATGGGGACCTTC
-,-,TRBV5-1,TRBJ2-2,CASSPDGENTGELFF,TGCGCCAGCAGCCCGGACGGGGAGAACACCGGGGAGCTGTTTTTT
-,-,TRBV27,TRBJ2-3,CASSLGGRGDTQYF,TGTGCCAGCAGTTTAGGTGGCAGGGGAGATACGCAGTATTTT